The table lists the clone carrying this T cell receptor (beta chain) with a few counts. As processed by the authors: Quantification of nucleated cells was approximated via reference gene primer amplification. TCRdb's table, derived via immunoSEQ multiplex PCR, lists solely in-frame clones and lacks some. V, J and clone size reflect that table, while D and trimming were determined from the DNA. The sample holds over 150,000 clones, 70% to 85% seen once. The sample is drawn from a study of blood T cell repertoires in COVID-19. Whole-study context: Spain, Italy and the United States supplied samples that represented acute and convalescent COVID-19. The analysed material was cDNA or gDNA that came from T cells, B-cell-depleted T cells, or PBMCs.

Between the trimmed V and J ends, which lost 8 bases and 2 bases, there was a span of 11 bases. Germline CDR1 is MNHEY and CDR2 is SVGAGI. The CDR3 is 13 residues long. The chain uses TRBV6-5 and TRBJ2-3; possible D gene TRBD1, 6 bases. Sequencing was carried out using peripheral blood. The receptor was derived from a human donor in a cohort sampled during active COVID-19. The CDR3 nucleotides are TGTGCCAGCTCGGACAGAAACACAGATACGCAGTATTTT. Amino acid sequence: CASSDRNTDTQYF.